The sequence of this TCR beta chain was determined in a study of T cell changes during pregnancy in multiple sclerosis. Here immunoSEQ multiplex PCR was the method, and the copy in TCRdb shows in-frame clones only, minus some. Altogether approximately 30,000 clones are present, around nine tenths being singletons, with the ten largest covering around 13%. CDR1 is MDHEN, CDR2 SYDVKM, per germline. V lost 6 bases to trimming and J lost 2 bases, with 17 bases between them. CDR3 length: 16 residues. The clonotype comes from a female donor with multiple sclerosis, enrolled in a pregnancy study. The V and J genes are TRBV28 and TRBJ2-1; a possible D gene is TRBD2 (5 bases). The source was CD8+ T cells from peripheral blood mononuclear cells, collected in the first trimester of pregnancy. CDR3: CASRSPRRSAYNEQFF. The CDR3 DNA reads TGTGCCAGCAGGAGTCCCCGGAGGAGCGCCTACAATGAGCAGTTCTTC.